The rows below give T cell receptor beta chains drawn from one sample of a study of T cell responses to AZD1222 COVID-19 vaccine. Clones were sequenced by immunoSEQ multiplex PCR, and TCRdb holds only the in-frame ones, with some missing. The table records roughly 100,000 clones, 88% of them present only once. The sample consisted of peripheral blood, taken on day 0 of AZD1222 vaccination. Receptors originate from an adult in good health. CDR3s include the opening cysteine and the closing phenylalanine or tryptophan. A D gene is named only where the DNA matches it firmly. Rows give clone size only sometimes, using once, few, many, or a class for an expanded clone.

TRBJ2-2 TRBV7-3 NA NA CASSLENTGELFF TGTGCCAGCAGCTTAGAGAACACCGGGGAGCTGTTTTTT
TRBJ2-7 TRBV3-1/TRBV3-2 TRBD1 NA CASGQGLDEQYF TGTGCCAGCGGACAGGGGCTGGACGAGCAGTACTTC
TRBJ2-7 TRBV27 NA NA CASSFRGGYEQYF TGTGCCAGCAGTTTCCGGGGTGGCTACGAGCAGTACTTC
TRBJ2-7 TRBV2 TRBD2 NA CASRHTSGTSYEQYF TGTGCCAGCAGGCATACTAGCGGTACATCCTACGAGCAGTACTTC
TRBJ1-1 TRBV7-9 TRBD1 few CASSLELRGQAFF TGTGCCAGCAGCTTAGAACTCAGGGGGCAAGCTTTCTTT
TRBJ1-1 TRBV10-1 TRBD1 NA CASSELGQGRTEAFF TGCGCCAGCAGTGAGTTGGGACAGGGAAGAACTGAAGCTTTCTTT
TRBJ1-4 TRBV5-6 NA NA CASSLVGSNEKLFF TGTGCCAGCAGCTTGGTGGGTAGCAATGAAAAACTGTTTTTT
TRBJ2-7 TRBV28 NA NA CASSLRFYEQYF TGTGCCAGCAGTTTAAGGTTCTACGAGCAGTACTTC
TRBJ1-3 TRBV19 TRBD1 NA CASSTLDRGAGNTIYF TGTGCCAGTAGCACTCTGGACAGGGGCGCTGGAAACACCATATATTTT
TRBJ2-1 TRBV7-9 TRBD2 NA CASSRTSGSNNEQFF TGTGCCAGCAGTAGGACTAGCGGGAGCAACAATGAGCAGTTCTTC
TRBJ2-5 TRBV24-1 TRBD1 NA CATSDFGRDRAQETQYF TGTGCCACCAGTGATTTTGGAAGGGACAGGGCGCAAGAGACCCAGTACTTC
TRBJ2-5 TRBV13 TRBD1 NA CASSLGVDRGQTQYF TGTGCCAGCAGCTTAGGGGTAGACAGGGGTCAGACCCAGTACTTC
TRBJ2-7 TRBV7-9 TRBD2 NA CASSWGGKSYEQYF TGTGCCAGCAGCTGGGGGGGTAAGTCCTACGAGCAGTACTTC
TRBJ1-2 TRBV10-3 NA NA CAISEMTPPRYTF TGTGCCATCAGTGAAATGACACCTCCCCGGTACACCTTC
TRBJ2-7 TRBV28 NA NA CASSPLRPYEQYF TGTGCCAGCAGCCCACTGCGTCCCTACGAGCAGTACTTC
TRBJ1-5 TRBV21-1 NA few CASSNRTGFSNQPQHF TGTGCCAGCAGCAACCGGACAGGATTTAGCAATCAGCCCCAGCATTTT
TRBJ1-1 TRBV19 NA NA CASSIGGTANTEAFF TGTGCCAGTAGTATAGGCGGGACGGCAAACACTGAAGCTTTCTTT
TRBJ2-3 TRBV27 NA NA CASGPGTEAQYF TGTGCCAGCGGACCCGGGACTGAGGCCCAGTATTTT
TRBJ2-7 TRBV15 NA NA CATSRVRGDEQYF TGTGCCACCAGCAGGGTCAGGGGGGACGAGCAGTACTTC
TRBJ2-3 TRBV20-1 TRBD2 NA CSASGPQLAERVDTQYF TGCAGTGCTAGTGGCCCGCAGCTAGCGGAAAGGGTAGATACGCAGTATTTT
TRBJ2-5 TRBV7-2 NA NA CASSLLYQETQYF TGTGCCAGCAGCCTACTCTACCAAGAGACCCAGTACTTC
TRBJ1-4 TRBV6-1 TRBD1 NA CASSAQPGQATNEKLFF TGTGCCAGCAGTGCGCAGCCAGGACAGGCAACTAATGAAAAACTGTTTTTT
TRBJ2-7 TRBV27 NA NA CASSLGQTGYPHEQYF TGTGCCAGCAGTTTGGGCCAAACAGGGTATCCCCACGAGCAGTACTTC
TRBJ1-2 TRBV3-1/TRBV3-2 TRBD1 NA CASSSRDRGFVGYTF TGTGCCAGCAGCTCCCGGGACAGGGGATTTGTTGGCTACACCTTC
TRBJ2-2 TRBV27 TRBD2 NA CATSSAGVGELFF TGTGCCACCTCCTCGGCGGGAGTCGGGGAGCTGTTTTTT
TRBJ1-3 TRBV5-1 TRBD1 NA CASSLQGLAGNTIYF TGCGCCAGCAGCTTACAGGGGCTAGCTGGAAACACCATATATTTT
TRBJ2-2 TRBV3-1/TRBV3-2 TRBD2 NA CASSLERGGRDTGELFF TGTGCCAGCAGCCTAGAACGGGGCGGGAGGGACACCGGGGAGCTGTTTTTT
TRBJ2-7 TRBV6-5 TRBD2 NA CASSRTSGEYEQYF TGTGCCAGCAGTAGGACTAGCGGAGAATACGAGCAGTACTTC
TRBJ1-4 TRBV4-1 NA NA CASSQEGGPATNEKLFF TGCGCCAGCAGCCAAGAAGGAGGCCCTGCAACTAATGAAAAACTGTTTTTT
TRBJ2-7 TRBV11-2 NA NA CASSAFWGSGPEQYF TGTGCCAGCAGCGCCTTTTGGGGCTCAGGTCCCGAGCAGTACTTC
TRBJ2-1 TRBV24-1 TRBD1 NA CATGDRRYNEQFF TGTGCCACAGGGGACAGAAGATACAATGAGCAGTTCTTC
TRBJ2-7 TRBV28 NA NA CASRGQTYEQYF TGTGCCAGCAGAGGACAGACCTACGAGCAGTACTTC
TRBJ2-7 TRBV2 TRBD2 NA CASRASGATYEQYF TGTGCCAGCAGGGCTAGCGGGGCGACCTACGAGCAGTACTTC
TRBJ1-1 TRBV19 NA NA CASSNPPEDTEAFF TGTGCCAGTAGTAACCCTCCCGAGGACACTGAAGCTTTCTTT
TRBJ2-1 TRBV28 NA NA CASSPPRSSYNEQFF TGTGCCAGCAGTCCTCCTAGAAGCTCCTACAATGAGCAGTTCTTC
TRBJ2-1 TRBV6-5 TRBD2 NA CASSPGTINNEQFF TGTGCCAGCAGCCCCGGGACTATCAACAATGAGCAGTTCTTC
TRBJ2-7 TRBV6-4 TRBD1 NA CASRDRVGQYEQYF TGTGCCAGTAGGGACAGGGTCGGTCAGTACGAGCAGTACTTC
TRBJ1-1 TRBV28 NA NA CASSPGPWGEAFF TGTGCCAGCAGCCCCGGGCCTTGGGGTGAAGCTTTCTTT
TRBJ2-1 TRBV5-4 TRBD1 NA CASSQGQGRYEQFF TGTGCCAGCAGCCAAGGACAGGGCAGGTATGAGCAGTTCTTC
TRBJ1-6 TRBV27 NA NA CASRSGTLTSSYNSPLHF TGTGCCAGCAGGTCGGGGACTCTTACGAGCTCCTATAATTCACCCCTCCACTTT
TRBJ2-2 TRBV28 NA NA CASSNRDITRELFF TGTGCCAGCAGTAACCGGGACATCACCCGGGAGCTGTTTTTT
TRBJ2-3 TRBV4-2 TRBD2 NA CASSQGGLAGGVDTQYF TGTGCCAGCAGCCAAGGGGGACTAGCGGGAGGGGTGGATACGCAGTATTTT
TRBJ2-5 TRBV11-2 TRBD2 NA CASSLDWASGGLRETQYF TGTGCCAGCAGCTTAGATTGGGCTAGCGGGGGGCTACGGGAGACCCAGTACTTC